The 12 T cell receptor beta chains below were found in one sample sequenced in a study of cytomegalovirus exposure and HLA in healthy donors. PCR used 60 Vbeta primers and 13 Jbeta primers. The assay was immunoSEQ multiplex PCR, and TCRdb's table has in-frame clones only and misses some. Among 200,000 or so clones listed, about 79% were seen once. Sequencing was done on a sample of PBMCs. All receptors come from a boy aged 2 to 10 in good health and CMV-seronegative.

The gene calls are TRBV7-9 and TRBJ1-2, with 8 bases matching TRBD1. V shed 2 bases and J 6 bases; nucleotides not matched to a gene: 5. The germline gives CDR1 SEHNR, CDR2 FQNEAQ (reference sequence). The CDR3 consists of 14 residues. DNA of the CDR3: TGTGCCAGCAGCTTACCCAGGGGGCTGGATGGCTACACCTTC. Residues: CASSLPRGLDGYTF.

This chain connects TRBV6-5 to TRBJ2-7; no clear D gene. V was clipped by 6 bases and J by 0 bases, with 12 bases between them. The CDR3 sequence is 14 residues long. Germline V gene lookup returns CDR1 MNHEY and CDR2 SVGAGI. CDR3 sequence reads: CASSPQSLSYEQYF. The CDR3 nucleotides are TGTGCCAGCAGCCCGCAGTCCCTCTCCTACGAGCAGTACTTC.

This clone came up a few times. The chain carries TRBV7-2 and TRBJ1-1; a weak D match, TRBD1 (5 bases). V was clipped by 3 bases and J by 5 bases, with 13 bases between them. Germline values: CDR1 SGHTA, CDR2 FQGNSA. This CDR3 comprises 14 residues. The CDR3 region is CASSLNQGRTEAFF. For the CDR3, the DNA is TGTGCCAGCAGCTTGAATCAGGGAAGGACTGAAGCTTTCTTT.

This rearrangement joins TRBV18 to TRBJ1-2, with TRBD1 matching 9 bases. Germline V gene data show CDR1 as KGHSH and CDR2 as LQKENI. The trim removed 4 bases at V and 5 bases at J, leaving 11 bases unmatched. The CDR3 is 16 amino acids. This CDR3 reads CASSLEPGQGFYGYTF. The CDR3 DNA reads as TGTGCCAGCTCACTAGAGCCGGGACAGGGTTTTTATGGCTACACCTTC. The full variable domain, its missing parts supplied by reference TRBV18 and TRBJ1-2, is NAGVMQNPRHLVRRRGQEARLRCSPMKGHSHVYWYRQLPEEGLKFMVYLQKENIIDESGMPKERFSAEFPKEGPSILRIQQVVRGDSAAYFCASSLEPGQGFYGYTFGSGTRLTVV.

V usage is TRBV2 and J usage is TRBJ2-1; 9 bases align to TRBD1. Germline V gene data show CDR1 as SNHLY and CDR2 as FYNNEI. This CDR3 region has 13 residues. V was clipped by 8 bases and J by 5 bases; unmatched bases: 4. Here the CDR3 reads CASEQGANNEQFF. As DNA, the CDR3 is TGTGCCAGCGAACAGGGGGCAAACAATGAGCAGTTCTTC.

V usage is TRBV7-9 and J usage is TRBJ2-3; D gene ambiguous. V lost 0 bases to trimming and J lost 9 bases, with 7 bases between them. In germline, CDR1 is SEHNR, CDR2 FQNEAQ (reference sequence). CDR3 size: 12 residues. The CDR3 protein is CASSLAKETQYF. The CDR3, as DNA: TGTGCCAGCAGCTTAGCTAAAGAGACGCAGTATTTT. Full variable domain (rest looked up from reference TRBV7-9 and TRBJ2-3): DTGVSQNPRHKITKRGQNVTFRCDPISEHNRLYWYRQTLGQGPEFLTYFQNEAQLEKSRLLSDRFSAERPKGSFSTLEIQRTEQGDSAMYLCASSLAKETQYFGPGTRLTVL.

The J gene is TRBJ2-1, the V gene TRBV6-1; 8 positions agree with TRBD1. The trim removed 5 bases at V and 7 bases at J, leaving 4 bases unmatched. This CDR3 spans 13 amino acids. The V gene's germline CDR1 is MNHNS and CDR2 SASEGT. The CDR3 here is CASSRTGFNEQFF. The CDR3 DNA reads TGTGCCAGCAGTAGGACAGGGTTTAATGAGCAGTTCTTC.

The V call is TRBV7-2, the J call TRBJ1-4; D is unresolved. CDR1 and CDR2 from the germline V gene are SGHTA and FQGNSA. This CDR3 region has 16 residues. Trimming took off 5 bases at V and 7 bases at J, with 20 bases between the two ends. In nucleotides, the CDR3 is TGTGCCAGCAGCCTACACTCGCCGAGGGTGGGTGAAAAACTGTTTTTT. Translating gives CASSLHSPRVGEKLFF.

This clone was recorded a few times. The chain joins TRBV6-1 to TRBJ2-5; tentative D call: TRBD1 (6 bases). The J call may be in error: the DNA end matches TRBJ2-7 better. The CDR3 runs 14 residues. Per germline, CDR1 MNHNS and CDR2 SASEGT. The CDR3 sequence: CASNQGLSSYEQYF. CDR3 nucleotides: TGTGCCAGCAACCAGGGGTTAAGCTCCTACGAGCAGTACTTC.

This clone was seen once. The genes are TRBV7-9 and TRBJ1-4; D may be TRBD1 (5 bases). The CDR3 has 13 residues. The germline gives CDR1 SEHNR, CDR2 FQNEAQ (reference sequence). The ends were cut back, 4 bases at V and 7 bases at J, with 10 bases in the middle. The CDR3 coding sequence is TGTGCCAGCAGCTCCACGACAGCTGAAAAACTGTTTTTT. Its translation: CASSSTTAEKLFF.

The chain recombines TRBV19 with TRBJ1-2, with D possibly being TRBD1 (5 bases). The CDR3 spans 15 residues. Trimming left V 1 base short and J 3 bases short, with 12 bases between. CDR1 LNHDA and CDR2 SQIVND come from the germline V gene (reference sequence). CDR3 in amino acids: CASSIAPGPHYGYTF. In DNA form, the CDR3 reads TGTGCCAGTAGTATAGCCCCAGGGCCCCACTATGGCTACACCTTC.

This clone showed up just a few times. This chain connects TRBV5-6 to TRBJ1-6; 9 bases line up with TRBD1. CDR3 length equals 15 residues. From germline, CDR1 is SGHDT and CDR2 YYEEEE. V was clipped by 3 bases and J by 9 bases; unmatched bases: 7. CDR3 nucleotide sequence: TGTGCCAGCAGCTCCCGGGACAGGGCCCTTTCACCCCTCCACTTT. This gives the protein CASSSRDRALSPLHF.